Listed below are T cell receptor beta chains from one sample, sequenced in a study of CD8+CD57+ T cells in acquired aplastic anemia. TCRdb called the reads again in MiXCR, with one record for every CDR3 protein. Counted here are roughly 240,000 distinct CDR3 sequences, more than 45% occurring once; the ten biggest clones make up 7.8%. Sequencing was carried out using sorted CD4+, CD8+, or CD8+CD57+ T cells (not recorded which) from PBMCs. All receptors derive from a human donor with aplastic anemia. Each CDR3 is given with its conserved first and last residue. The D gene is left open where the match is weak. Some rows mark clone size as missing; the rest say once, few, many or name a class of expanded clone.

CDR3: CASSQDAPTMGAFF
DNA: TGCGCCAGCAGCCAAGACGCCCCTACTATGGGAGCTTTCTTT
V: TRBV4-1
size: many
D: NA
J: TRBJ1-1

CDR3: CASSERDRRSTDTQYF
DNA: TGTGCCAGCAGCGAGCGGGACAGACGTTCCACAGATACGCAGTATTTT
V: TRBV11-2
size: many
D: NA
J: TRBJ2-3

CDR3: CASSASTAWGTDTQYF
DNA: TGCGCCAGCAGCGCCTCGACAGCCTGGGGGACAGATACGCAGTATTTT
V: TRBV5-1
size: NA
D: NA
J: TRBJ2-3

CDR3: CASSAAGHANTGELFF
DNA: TGCGCCAGCAGTGCGGCAGGGCACGCGAACACCGGGGAGCTGTTTTTT
V: TRBV10-2
size: NA
D: NA
J: TRBJ2-2

CDR3: CSALRGPLAAGNTIYF
DNA: TGCAGTGCTTTGCGGGGTCCGCTTGCTGCTGGAAACACCATATATTTT
V: TRBV20-1
size: NA
D: NA
J: TRBJ1-3

CDR3: CASSSNPNYGYTF
DNA: TGTGCCAGCAGCTCGAACCCTAACTATGGCTACACCTTC
V: TRBV7-2
size: NA
D: NA
J: TRBJ1-2

CDR3: CASSFGLAGTYNEQFF
DNA: TGTGCCAGCAGTTTTGGACTAGCGGGGACCTACAATGAGCAGTTCTTC
V: TRBV6-4
size: NA
D: TRBD2
J: TRBJ2-1

CDR3: CAIQDAKTGSSPLHF
DNA: TGTGCCATCCAAGACGCAAAGACGGGTAGTTCACCCCTCCACTTT
V: TRBV10-3
size: NA
D: NA
J: TRBJ1-6

CDR3: CASSSRASAYEQYF
DNA: TGTGCCAGCAGCTCACGCGCTAGCGCCTACGAGCAGTACTTC
V: TRBV7-2
size: few
D: NA
J: TRBJ2-7

CDR3: CASRTWTSGGWYEQYF
DNA: TGTGCCAGCCGGACTTGGACTAGCGGGGGGTGGTACGAGCAGTACTTC
V: TRBV6-5
size: many
D: TRBD2
J: TRBJ2-7

CDR3: CASSLGLAGGGADTQYF
DNA: TGTGCCAGCAGCCTGGGACTAGCGGGGGGCGGGGCAGATACGCAGTATTTT
V: TRBV7-6
size: NA
D: TRBD2
J: TRBJ2-3

CDR3: CASSLDRPETGAFNSPLHF
DNA: TGTGCCAGCAGCCTGGACCGGCCCGAGACGGGGGCCTTTAATTCACCCCTCCACTTT
V: TRBV5-6
size: few
D: NA
J: TRBJ1-6

CDR3: CASSSPGTGPLDTQYF
DNA: TGTGCCAGCAGTTCCCCCGGGACAGGGCCTTTGGATACGCAGTATTTT
V: TRBV12-3/TRBV12-4
size: many
D: TRBD1
J: TRBJ2-3

CDR3: CASSHIFPGLRLNEQFF
DNA: TGTGCCAGCAGCCACATCTTCCCGGGCCTGAGACTCAATGAGCAGTTCTTC
V: TRBV3-1
size: NA
D: NA
J: TRBJ2-1

CDR3: CASSLGRDRAITF
DNA: TGCGCCAGCAGCTTGGGCAGGGACAGGGCCATCACCTTC
V: TRBV5-1
size: NA
D: TRBD1
J: TRBJ1-2

CDR3: CASSVVQGVDEQYF
DNA: TGTGCCAGCAGCGTAGTACAGGGGGTCGACGAGCAGTACTTC
V: TRBV9
size: NA
D: TRBD1
J: TRBJ2-7

CDR3: CASTVPGGPHTEAFF
DNA: TGTGCCAGCACGGTCCCCGGGGGGCCCCACACTGAAGCTTTCTTT
V: TRBV2
size: once
D: NA
J: TRBJ1-1

CDR3: CASSPRVGANTGELFF
DNA: TGTGCCAGCTCACCTCGAGTAGGGGCGAACACCGGGGAGCTGTTTTTT
V: TRBV18
size: NA
D: NA
J: TRBJ2-2

CDR3: CAISRDRGSPGELFF
DNA: TGTGCCATCAGCCGGGACAGGGGATCTCCCGGGGAGCTGTTTTTT
V: TRBV10-3
size: NA
D: TRBD1
J: TRBJ2-2

CDR3: CAISESDIQPQHF
DNA: TGTGCCATCAGTGAGTCGGATATCCAGCCCCAGCATTTT
V: TRBV10-3
size: NA
D: NA
J: TRBJ1-5

CDR3: CASSSETGTYEQYF
DNA: TGTGCCAGCAGCTCGGAGACAGGGACCTACGAGCAGTACTTC
V: TRBV7-9
size: few
D: TRBD1
J: TRBJ2-7

CDR3: CASSYSSGTGAEQYF
DNA: TGTGCCAGCAGTTACTCGAGTGGGACAGGGGCCGAGCAGTACTTC
V: TRBV6-5
size: NA
D: TRBD1
J: TRBJ2-7

CDR3: CASSQTSYEQYF
DNA: TGTGCCAGCAGCCAGACCTCCTACGAGCAGTACTTC
V: TRBV7-6
size: NA
D: NA
J: TRBJ2-7

CDR3: CASSEAQGPTEAFF
DNA: TGTGCCAGCAGTGAAGCCCAGGGTCCCACTGAAGCTTTCTTT
V: TRBV2
size: once
D: NA
J: TRBJ1-1

CDR3: CASSVNRGLNTGELFF
DNA: TGTGCCAGCAGTGTAAACAGGGGGCTTAACACCGGGGAGCTGTTTTTT
V: TRBV27
size: NA
D: TRBD1
J: TRBJ2-2

CDR3: CASSLGGGQNEKLFF
DNA: TGTGCCAGCAGCTTGGGTGGGGGGCAGAATGAAAAACTGTTTTTT
V: TRBV7-8
size: many
D: NA
J: TRBJ1-4

CDR3: CSTGQEGGYTF
DNA: TGCAGCACTGGACAGGAGGGGGGCTACACCTTC
V: TRBV29-1
size: NA
D: TRBD1
J: TRBJ1-2

CDR3: CARAGQSQDTQYF
DNA: TGTGCCCGCGCAGGACAGTCGCAGGATACGCAGTATTTT
V: TRBV7-9
size: NA
D: NA
J: TRBJ2-3

CDR3: CASRPQANYGYTF
DNA: TGTGCCAGTAGGCCACAGGCTAACTATGGCTACACCTTC
V: TRBV19
size: NA
D: NA
J: TRBJ1-2

CDR3: CASSLQPAYEQYF
DNA: TGTGCCAGCAGCTTACAGCCGGCCTACGAGCAGTACTTC
V: TRBV7-3
size: few
D: NA
J: TRBJ2-7

CDR3: CASSPQGLYTDTQYF
DNA: TGTGCCAGCAGCCCACAGGGACTATACACAGATACGCAGTATTTT
V: TRBV11-2
size: NA
D: NA
J: TRBJ2-3

CDR3: CASSRISSTDTQYF
DNA: TGTGCCAGCAGCCGCATCTCTAGCACAGATACGCAGTATTTT
V: TRBV14
size: NA
D: NA
J: TRBJ2-3

CDR3: CASSTGQSNQPQHF
DNA: TGTGCCAGCAGCACCGGACAGAGCAATCAGCCCCAGCATTTT
V: TRBV7-6
size: NA
D: NA
J: TRBJ1-5

CDR3: CASRVGQLGETQYF
DNA: TGTGCCAGTCGAGTCGGACAGTTGGGGGAGACCCAGTACTTC
V: TRBV2
size: NA
D: NA
J: TRBJ2-5

CDR3: CSARDAARGGDTYEQYF
DNA: TGCAGTGCTAGAGATGCGGCCAGGGGAGGGGACACATACGAGCAGTACTTC
V: TRBV20-1
size: once
D: NA
J: TRBJ2-7

CDR3: CASSSLESSYNSPLHF
DNA: TGCGCCAGCAGCTCTCTGGAGAGCTCCTATAATTCACCCCTCCACTTT
V: TRBV5-1
size: many
D: NA
J: TRBJ1-6

CDR3: CASSMDRAYSGNTIYF
DNA: TGTGCCAGTAGTATGGACAGGGCTTACTCTGGAAACACCATATATTTT
V: TRBV19
size: many
D: TRBD1
J: TRBJ1-3

CDR3: CASSETSGRRDTQYF
DNA: TGTGCCAGCAGTGAGACTAGCGGGCGGAGGGATACGCAGTATTTT
V: TRBV2
size: NA
D: TRBD2
J: TRBJ2-3

CDR3: CASSPGAYQPQHF
DNA: TGTGCCAGCAGCCCCGGGGCCTATCAGCCCCAGCATTTT
V: TRBV14
size: many
D: NA
J: TRBJ1-5

CDR3: CASSYTLAESTDTQYF
DNA: TGTGCCAGCAGTTATACACTAGCGGAGAGCACAGATACGCAGTATTTT
V: TRBV6-2/TRBV6-3
size: few
D: TRBD2
J: TRBJ2-3

CDR3: CASSYGRGYEQYF
DNA: TGTGCCAGCAGTTACGGTCGGGGCTACGAGCAGTACTTC
V: TRBV6-5
size: many
D: NA
J: TRBJ2-7

CDR3: CASSPRDTNTGELFF
DNA: TGTGCCAGCAGCCCCAGGGACACGAACACCGGGGAGCTGTTTTTT
V: TRBV7-9
size: many
D: NA
J: TRBJ2-2

CDR3: CASSVRSLTEQYF
DNA: TGTGCCAGCAGCGTACGTTCGCTGACCGAGCAGTACTTC
V: TRBV9
size: NA
D: NA
J: TRBJ2-7

CDR3: CARLSQFF
DNA: TGTGCCAGACTTTCACAGTTCTTC
V: TRBV7-2
size: many
D: NA
J: TRBJ2-1

CDR3: CASSSGTAFLTSYGYTF
DNA: TGTGCCAGCAGCTCCGGGACAGCTTTCCTCACGAGCTATGGCTACACCTTC
V: TRBV5-5
size: NA
D: TRBD1
J: TRBJ1-2

CDR3: CSAPGQMSTDTQYF
DNA: TGCAGTGCTCCGGGACAAATGAGCACAGATACGCAGTATTTT
V: TRBV20-1
size: NA
D: NA
J: TRBJ2-3

CDR3: CAISRGYEQYF
DNA: TGTGCCATCAGTCGGGGTTACGAGCAGTACTTC
V: TRBV10-3
size: NA
D: NA
J: TRBJ2-7

CDR3: CSVESPGNYGYTF
DNA: TGCAGCGTTGAGTCTCCAGGGAACTATGGCTACACCTTC
V: TRBV29-1
size: many
D: NA
J: TRBJ1-2

CDR3: CASSQGTSGGTEAFF
DNA: TGTGCCAGCAGCCAGGGGACTAGCGGGGGCACTGAAGCTTTCTTT
V: TRBV7-4
size: NA
D: NA
J: TRBJ1-1

CDR3: CASVSGSVLYGYTF
DNA: TGTGCCAGCGTTTCAGGATCAGTACTTTATGGCTACACCTTC
V: TRBV7-2
size: many
D: NA
J: TRBJ1-2

CDR3: CAGSPNLYEQYF
DNA: TGTGCCGGCAGTCCAAACCTTTACGAGCAGTACTTC
V: TRBV27
size: NA
D: NA
J: TRBJ2-7

CDR3: CASSQDWREGREQFF
DNA: TGTGCCAGCAGCCAAGATTGGCGGGAGGGCCGAGAGCAGTTCTTC
V: TRBV3-1
size: few
D: TRBD2
J: TRBJ2-1

CDR3: CANSPMEGAHYGYTF
DNA: TGTGCCAACAGCCCGATGGAGGGGGCTCACTATGGCTACACCTTC
V: TRBV7-9
size: NA
D: TRBD1
J: TRBJ1-2

CDR3: CSVEGDRPYEQYF
DNA: TGCAGCGTTGAAGGGGACAGGCCCTACGAGCAGTACTTC
V: TRBV29-1
size: many
D: TRBD1
J: TRBJ2-7

CDR3: CASSIGRPTEAFF
DNA: TGTGCCAGCAGCATTGGCAGGCCCACTGAAGCTTTCTTT
V: TRBV6-2/TRBV6-3
size: NA
D: NA
J: TRBJ1-1